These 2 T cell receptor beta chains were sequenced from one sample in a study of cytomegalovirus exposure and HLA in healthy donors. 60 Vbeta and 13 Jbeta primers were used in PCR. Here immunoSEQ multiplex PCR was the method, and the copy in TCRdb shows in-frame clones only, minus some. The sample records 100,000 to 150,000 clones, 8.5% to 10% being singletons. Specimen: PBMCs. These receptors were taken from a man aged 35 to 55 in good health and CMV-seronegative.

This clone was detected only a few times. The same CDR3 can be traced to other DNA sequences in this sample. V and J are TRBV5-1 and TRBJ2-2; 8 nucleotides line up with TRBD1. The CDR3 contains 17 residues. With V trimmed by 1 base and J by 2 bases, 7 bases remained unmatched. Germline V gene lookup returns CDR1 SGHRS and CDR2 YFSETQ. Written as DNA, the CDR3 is TGCGCCAGCAGCTTGTCAGGCGGGACAGGCAACACCGGGGAGCTGTTTTTT. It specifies CASSLSGGTGNTGELFF.

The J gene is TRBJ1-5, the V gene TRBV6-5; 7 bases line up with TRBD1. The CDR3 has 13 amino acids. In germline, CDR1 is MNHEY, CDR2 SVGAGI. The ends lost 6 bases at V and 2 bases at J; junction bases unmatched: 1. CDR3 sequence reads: CASSQGGNQPQHF. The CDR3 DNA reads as TGTGCCAGCAGCCAGGGGGGCAATCAGCCCCAGCATTTT.